This TCR beta chain was identified during a study of cytomegalovirus exposure and HLA in healthy donors. Study at large: The same platform was used for the 110 or so validation repertoires as for the 650 to 800 first-cohort repertoires, as reported in a later analysis.

Separation from the roughly 670-subject first cohort characterized the roughly 110-subject validation cohort, to which the donors belonged. Study findings and constraints: Usually a TCR sequence was rare, but some public TCRs were found in many donors. Among the CMV-associated chains, a few were confirmed in vitro as specific for CMV antigens.

TCRdb's table, derived via immunoSEQ multiplex PCR, lists solely in-frame clones and lacks some. This table has 100,000 to 150,000 clones, 88% appearing once. A remark on this clone: Its antigen is not known.

Input material: PBMCs. The TCR sequence derives from a man aged 30-40 years in good health and CMV-seronegative.

The CDR3 DNA reads as TGTGCCAGTAGTTGGCGGGGGTACAATGAGCAGTTCTTC. Its translation: CASSWRGYNEQFF. The chain uses TRBV19 and TRBJ2-1, with 7 positions matching TRBD2. Germline lookup yields CDR1 LNHDA and CDR2 SQIVND (reference sequence). J lost 4 bases, V lost 5 bases, and 2 bases had no gene match. The CDR3 extends over 13 amino acids. Based on the CDR3 plus reference TRBV19 and TRBJ2-1, the full variable domain is DGGITQSPKYLFRKEGQNVTLSCEQNLNHDAMYWYRQDPGQGLRLIYYSQIVNDFQKGDIAEGYSVSREKKESFPLTVTSAQKNPTAFYLCASSWRGYNEQFFGPGTRLTVL.